What follows describes a single T cell receptor (beta chain). Its antigen target is currently unknown. Base qualities are not recorded, but no much larger clone differs from it by a single base. These data belong to a study of blood T cell repertoires in COVID-19 (dated by TCRdb to the early 2020s). About the study as a whole: The collaborator samples originated in the United States, Italy and Spain and spanned the acute and convalescent phases of COVID-19. The material from the prospective study consisted of cDNA or gDNA derived from T cells, B-cell-depleted T cells, or PBMCs. Deeply sampled blood TCRbeta repertoires from subjects exposed to, actively infected with, or recovered from COVID-19 were included in the dataset. The repertoires were released in a freely available public database intended as a resource for research on the immune response to SARS-CoV-2. Samples came from the ongoing ImmuneRACE study (first 160 participants) plus 1,254 subjects from 6 global collaborators. Nearly every sample came with metadata listing a de-identified subject ID, COVID-19 status, age in years and sex. HLA class I and class II types, where available, came from metadata supplied by the sample provider rather than from assay-based typing.

The collaborating institutions used their own protocols to collect whole blood in K2EDTA tubes. For TCRbeta analysis, collaborators shipped samples in one of three forms: frozen whole blood, isolated PBMCs, or DNA extracted from either of those sample types. V gives up 5 bases and J gives up 3 bases, and the segment between their germline ends measures 13 bases. CDR1 is given as KGHSH and CDR2 as LQKENI, both from the germline V gene. CDR3 length: 14 amino acids, cysteine to phenylalanine. The retained sequence is limited to the CDR3, 42 bases, with the frame set at the first base. TCRbeta CDR3 regions were amplified from genomic DNA by means of the immunoSEQ Assay, a bias-controlled multiplex PCR. Concerning the study's data processing: The number of nucleated cells in each sample was estimated from the amplification of reference gene primers within the assay. Sequence reads were collapsed and filtered to measure the absolute abundance of every unique TCRbeta CDR3 rearrangement. Productive Simpson clonality was computed per sample as the square root of Simpson's diversity index over productive rearrangements. Drawn from immuneACCESS, this table holds only the in-frame rearrangements with V and J called that TCRdb kept. Clones are partly lost; checked studies trace under half to an unresolved V gene and leave the rest unexplained. From that table come the V and J calls and clone size; the DNA was used to work out D and trimming. Within this sample are 250,000 or so clones, with roughly 80% of them counted one time only. The leading ten clones occupy 5.5% to 8% of the sample.

Beyond this particular receptor, the publication reports: The amount of clinical and demographic metadata varied by source and participant and was provided uncurated.

The specimen sequenced was peripheral blood. The TCR originated in a woman in her sixties with active or convalescent COVID-19. This sequence uses TRBV18 and TRBJ1-2, with TRBD1 perhaps the D gene, on 5 matching bases. The CDR3 protein sequence reads: CASSTGGVDYGYTF. The DNA sequence is TGTGCCAGCTCAACCGGGGGGGTTGACTATGGCTACACCTTC.